The 29 T cell receptor beta chains below all came from one sample that was sequenced in a study of human thymus T cells. Corrective heart surgery yielded the resections from which the thymus tissue came. Sequenced by immunoSEQ multiplex PCR; TCRdb stores in-frame clones only, minus some. This sample yields roughly 120,000 clones, of which around 95% are seen a single time; 0.02% to 0.03% belongs to the top ten. What was sequenced was thymus tissue. These receptors came from a boy younger than two with a congenital heart defect but otherwise immunologically healthy.

The chain links TRBV4-2 to TRBJ1-1, with D uncertain. Trimming removed 4 bases at V and 0 bases at J, with 6 bases between. Germline V gives CDR1 LGHNA, CDR2 YNFKEQ. CDR3 length: 13 residues. CDR3 sequence (DNA): TGTGCCAGCAGCCGACATTTGAACACTGAAGCTTTCTTT. Its protein is CASSRHLNTEAFF.

J is TRBJ1-2 and V is TRBV28; 7 bases align to TRBD1. There are 14 residues in the CDR3. Losses at the gene ends were 5 bases for V and 4 bases for J; bases not matched to a gene: 7. Germline lookup yields CDR1 MDHEN and CDR2 SYDVKM. CDR3 amino acids: CASSTQGDSYGYTF. The DNA for the CDR3 is TGTGCCAGCAGTACCCAGGGGGACAGCTATGGCTACACCTTC.

The chain links TRBV6-1 to TRBJ2-7; D possibly corresponds to TRBD1 (6 bases). Germline V gene data show CDR1 as MNHNS and CDR2 as SASEGT. The CDR3 loop spans 16 amino acids. V was cut by 4 bases and J by 0 bases, with 16 bases left in between. CDR3 coding DNA: TGTGCCAGCAGTGCCGACAGGTCTTTTAGCTCCTACGAGCAGTACTTC. Amino acid sequence: CASSADRSFSSYEQYF.

The chain's CDR3 is CSVDRRGRATEAFF. In DNA, the CDR3 is TGCAGCGTTGATAGGAGGGGGAGGGCGACTGAAGCTTTCTTT. The chain combines TRBV29-1 with TRBJ1-1, with D perhaps matching TRBD1 (6 bases). Trimming took 3 bases from V and 5 from J, leaving 16 bases between them. The CDR3 length is 14 residues. Germline CDR1 is SQVTM and CDR2 is ANQGSEA.

This chain joins TRBV13 and TRBJ2-7; 11 bases are a match to TRBD1. The J segment lost 3 bases and the V segment lost 5 bases, leaving 9 bases of the junction unmatched. This CDR3 comprises 16 residues. CDR1 is PRHDT and CDR2 is FYEKMQ in the germline V gene (reference sequence). The CDR3 nucleotides are TGTGCCAGCAGCCAATGGGACAGGGGGAGAGACTACGAGCAGTACTTC. It specifies CASSQWDRGRDYEQYF.

The CDR3 sequence is CASSEPNSGNTIYF. The CDR3 bases are TGTGCCAGCAGTGAACCCAACTCTGGAAACACCATATATTTT. The chain links TRBV2 to TRBJ1-3; D gene uncertain. V was trimmed by 2 bases and J by 0 bases, leaving 5 bases between them. The CDR3 length is 14 residues. CDR1 is SNHLY and CDR2 is FYNNEI in the germline V gene.

This clone was seen only a few times. V and J are TRBV5-1 and TRBJ1-1; possibly TRBD1 for D (5 bases). Per germline, CDR1 SGHRS and CDR2 YFSETQ. This CDR3 contains 13 residues. V was clipped by 0 bases and J by 7 bases, with 10 bases between them. The CDR3 nucleotides are TGCGCCAGCAGCTTGGGACAGAGGAGTGAAGCTTTCTTT. It is translated as CASSLGQRSEAFF.

The chain carries TRBV7-8 and TRBJ1-1, with TRBD1 identical over 8 bases. Trimming took 3 bases from V and 3 from J; bases not matched to a gene: 6. Germline CDR1 SGHVS, CDR2 FQNEAQ. This CDR3 has 15 amino acids. CDR3 in DNA: TGTGCCAGCAGCTTCTCCAGGGGGCCTTACACTGAAGCTTTCTTT. It specifies CASSFSRGPYTEAFF.

The chain has TRBV13 and TRBJ2-1, with 10 bases that match TRBD2. Unmatched junction bases numbered 9, after V lost 8 bases and J lost 5 bases. The CDR3 sequence is 15 residues long. Germline CDR1 is PRHDT and CDR2 is FYEKMQ (reference sequence). The chain's CDR3 is CASRNPSGGHNEQFF. The CDR3 DNA is TGTGCCAGCCGTAACCCTAGCGGGGGCCACAATGAGCAGTTCTTC.

This clone occurred once. The rearrangement links TRBV5-1 to TRBJ1-2, with a possible D match to TRBD1 (6 bases). The germline V gene has CDR1 SGHRS and CDR2 YFSETQ. The V end lost 2 bases, the J end lost 0 bases, and 20 bases lay between the germline ends. This CDR3 is built from 18 residues. The CDR3 reads CASSFTGKRGYSNYGYTF. DNA for the CDR3: TGCGCCAGCAGCTTTACAGGGAAAAGAGGGTACTCTAACTATGGCTACACCTTC.

In DNA form, the CDR3 reads TGTGCCAGCAGTTTGCGGACTGCAATTGGACAGGGACATGAGCAGTTCTTC. Its protein product is CASSLRTAIGQGHEQFF. V gene TRBV28 combines with J gene TRBJ2-1; TRBD1 agrees at 8 bases. The J segment lost 8 bases and the V segment lost 3 bases, leaving 15 bases of the junction unmatched. CDR1 is MDHEN and CDR2 is SYDVKM in the germline V gene. CDR3 length: 17 residues.

The count of this clone is one. J is TRBJ1-2 and V is TRBV9; perhaps TRBD1 as D (6 bases). The CDR3 has 14 amino acids. CDR1 SGDLS and CDR2 YYNGEE come from the germline V gene. V lost 7 bases and J 4 bases, leaving 17 bases between the germline ends. Here the CDR3 DNA reads TGTGCCAGCCCCGTTTTGGGGGCTGGCTATGGCTACACCTTC. Protein product: CASPVLGAGYGYTF. The whole variable domain, filled in from reference TRBV9 and TRBJ1-2, reads DSGVTQTPKHLITATGQRVTLRCSPRSGDLSVYWYQQSLDQGLQFLIQYYNGEERAKGNILERFSAQQFPDLHSELNLSSLELGDSALYFCASPVLGAGYGYTFGSGTRLTVV.

J is TRBJ2-1 and V is TRBV5-3, with 7 bases lining up with TRBD2. TRBV5-3 is sorted into the ORF group, with uncertain function. This CDR3 comprises 10 residues. V gave up 5 bases and J gave up 10 bases; unmatched junction bases: 0. The CDR3 spells CARRRGEQFF. In nucleotides, the CDR3 is TGTGCCAGAAGGCGGGGGGAGCAGTTCTTC.

V gene TRBV10-3 combines with J gene TRBJ2-7; TRBD2 aligns across 7 bases. Germline CDR1 ENHRY, CDR2 SYGVKD. The CDR3 extends over 15 amino acids. Trimming cost V 0 bases and J 0 bases; bases outside gene matches: 2. The CDR3 bases are TGTGCCATCAGTGAGTCTAAGCGGGGCTCCTACGAGCAGTACTTC. Translated: CAISESKRGSYEQYF.

This rearrangement joins TRBV28 to TRBJ1-2; possibly TRBD1 for D (5 bases). This CDR3 has 15 residues. Per germline, CDR1 MDHEN and CDR2 SYDVKM. V lost 4 bases and J lost 5, with 17 bases in between. The CDR3 spells CASSSPPGGRYGYTF. CDR3 sequence (DNA): TGTGCCAGCAGTTCCCCCCCCGGGGGGAGGTATGGCTACACCTTC.

The V call is TRBV29-1, the J call TRBJ1-2, with 7 nucleotides matching TRBD1. Germline values: CDR1 SQVTM, CDR2 ANQGSEA. The ends lost 7 bases at V and 4 bases at J; junction bases unmatched: 6. This CDR3 has 12 residues. CDR3 sequence: CSAPGTVYGYTF. CDR3 nucleotide sequence: TGCAGCGCCCCCGGGACAGTCTATGGCTACACCTTC.

The V gene is TRBV25-1, the J gene TRBJ1-2, with TRBD1 as a possible D gene (5 bases). The V gene lost 2 bases and the J gene lost 7 bases, with 11 bases spanning the gap. This CDR3 spans 13 amino acids. Germline V gene data show CDR1 as MGHDK and CDR2 as SYGVNS. The DNA for the CDR3 is TGTGCCAGCAGTGAACCAGGGATGGGTGGCTACACCTTC. Translated: CASSEPGMGGYTF.

The chain recombines TRBV4-2 with TRBJ2-1, with TRBD2 matching over 14 bases. This CDR3 has 19 amino acids. The trim removed 8 bases at V and 7 bases at J, leaving 19 bases unmatched. Germline CDR1 reads LGHNA; CDR2 reads YNFKEQ. The CDR3 DNA reads as TGTGCCAGCGGGGTACGGAGGGGAGTAGGACTAGCGGGGGGAAATGAGCAGTTCTTC. Translating it yields CASGVRRGVGLAGGNEQFF.

The rearrangement joins TRBV12-5 to TRBJ2-3; D might be TRBD1 (5 bases). V lost 6 bases, J lost 1 base, and 11 bases lay in between. Germline V gene data show CDR1 as LGHNT and CDR2 as FRNRAP. This CDR3 contains 14 residues. CDR3 bases: TGTGCTAGTGGCCCGGACAAAGGCACAGATACGCAGTATTTT. Its translation is CASGPDKGTDTQYF.

The chain combines TRBV6-1 with TRBJ1-5; D is unresolved. Trimming left V 3 bases short and J 9 bases short, with 18 bases between. The CDR3 has 15 residues. Germline V CDR1 and CDR2: MNHNS, SASEGT. CDR3 protein: CASSDQRRRRLPQHF. CDR3 sequence (DNA): TGTGCCAGCAGTGATCAAAGGCGTCGCAGGTTGCCCCAGCATTTT.

The V and J genes are TRBV12-5 and TRBJ2-2, with 8 bases identical to TRBD1. This CDR3 is built from 15 residues. Germline lookup yields CDR1 LGHNT and CDR2 FRNRAP. Trimming took 6 bases from V and 2 from J; bases not matched to a gene: 5. The CDR3, as DNA: TGTGCTAGTGGGACCAGGGGGCGAAACACCGGGGAGCTGTTTTTT. This sequence encodes CASGTRGRNTGELFF. The whole variable domain, remainder taken from reference TRBV12-5 and TRBJ2-2, is DARVTQTPRHKVTEMGQEVTMRCQPILGHNTVFWYRQTMMQGLELLAYFRNRAPLDDSGMPKDRFSAEMPDATLATLKIQPSEPRDSAVYFCASGTRGRNTGELFFGEGSRLTVL.

The rearrangement links TRBV5-1 to TRBJ2-5, with 10 bases fitting TRBD1. V shed 4 bases, J shed 4 bases, and the junction held 7 bases outside the gene matches. The CDR3 spans 15 residues. Germline lookup yields CDR1 SGHRS and CDR2 YFSETQ. CDR3 loop: CASSQQDRGGETQYF. As DNA, the CDR3 is TGCGCCAGCAGCCAACAGGACAGGGGGGGAGAGACCCAGTACTTC.

This clone is a singleton in its sample. The DNA for the CDR3 is TGCGCCAGCAGCCAAGAACGGGGTCACGCGGCTATCTCCGAGCAGTACTTC. As protein: CASSQERGHAAISEQYF. J is TRBJ2-7 and V is TRBV4-3; perhaps TRBD2 as D (5 bases). Germline CDR1 reads LGHNA; CDR2 reads YSLEER. The CDR3 loop spans 17 amino acids. V dropped 0 bases and J dropped 6 bases, with 21 bases sitting between them.

This chain connects TRBV9 to TRBJ1-2; D is ambiguous. The CDR3 is 15 residues long. Trimming shortened V by 0 bases and J by 3 bases, and 12 bases separated the two germline ends. Germline CDR1 reads SGDLS; CDR2 reads YYNGEE. The CDR3 region is CASSVEAETHYGYTF. The CDR3 DNA sequence: TGTGCCAGCAGCGTAGAGGCAGAAACTCACTATGGCTACACCTTC.

The V and J genes are TRBV5-6 and TRBJ2-7; TRBD1 might be the D (5 bases). Trimming removed 9 bases at V and 0 bases at J, with 13 bases between. In germline, CDR1 is SGHDT, CDR2 YYEEEE. The CDR3 sequence is 13 residues long. The CDR3 DNA reads TGTGCCACCGGGCAGGGAAGCTCCTACGAGCAGTACTTC. Protein product: CATGQGSSYEQYF.

The chain joins TRBV5-1 to TRBJ1-1, with no clear D. The length of the CDR3 is 14 residues. Trimming pared 0 bases from V and 1 base from J, leaving 7 bases between. Germline CDR1 and CDR2: SGHRS and YFSETQ. This CDR3 reads CASSLATRNTEAFF. DNA for the CDR3: TGCGCCAGCAGCTTGGCGACTCGGAACACTGAAGCTTTCTTT.

This chain links TRBV6-4 with TRBJ1-2, with D perhaps matching TRBD1 (6 bases). Germline V CDR1 and CDR2: MRHNA, SNTAGT. The CDR3 is 12 amino acids. Trimming cost V 11 bases and J 8 bases, with 18 bases left between them. This chain's CDR3 is CAVNRGGWGYTF. The CDR3 coding sequence is TGTGCCGTAAACCGGGGGGGCTGGGGCTACACCTTC.

The chain has TRBV9 and TRBJ1-6; D unresolved. This CDR3 has 18 residues. CDR1 and CDR2 (germline): SGDLS, YYNGEE. V lost 3 bases and J lost 0, with 16 bases in between. The CDR3 DNA is TGTGCCAGCAGCGCCCAGTCGCCCTACGGCTCCTATAATTCACCCCTCCACTTT. Its translation: CASSAQSPYGSYNSPLHF.

J is TRBJ1-1 and V is TRBV19; D is uncertain. Germline CDR1 and CDR2: LNHDA and SQIVND (reference sequence). This CDR3 is 14 amino acids long. Trimming stripped 4 bases from V and 4 bases from J, with 13 bases between. The CDR3 protein is CASSSAGLSTEAFF. The CDR3 DNA sequence: TGTGCCAGTAGTAGCGCGGGGTTGAGCACTGAAGCTTTCTTT.